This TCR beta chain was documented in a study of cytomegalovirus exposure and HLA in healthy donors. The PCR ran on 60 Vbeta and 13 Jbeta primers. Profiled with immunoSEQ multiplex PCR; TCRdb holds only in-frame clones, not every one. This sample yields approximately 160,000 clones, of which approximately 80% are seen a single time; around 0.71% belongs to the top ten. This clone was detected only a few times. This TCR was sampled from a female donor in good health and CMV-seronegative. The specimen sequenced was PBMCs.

CDR3 nucleotides: TGTGCCAGCAGCTTGCCAGGGTCGGAGACCCAGTACTTC. Its protein product is CASSLPGSETQYF. The rearrangement links TRBV5-8 to TRBJ2-5, with a tentative D call TRBD1 (5 bases). Trimming left V 1 base short and J 5 bases short, with 9 bases between. This CDR3 spans 13 amino acids. CDR1 and CDR2 (germline): SGHTS, YDEGEE. Combining the CDR3 with reference TRBV5-8 and TRBJ2-5 gives the whole variable domain EAGVTQSPTHLIKTRGQQATLRCSPISGHTSVYWYQQALGLGLQFLLWYDEGEERNRGNFPPRFSGRQFPNYSSELNVNALELEDSALYLCASSLPGSETQYFGPGTRLLVL.